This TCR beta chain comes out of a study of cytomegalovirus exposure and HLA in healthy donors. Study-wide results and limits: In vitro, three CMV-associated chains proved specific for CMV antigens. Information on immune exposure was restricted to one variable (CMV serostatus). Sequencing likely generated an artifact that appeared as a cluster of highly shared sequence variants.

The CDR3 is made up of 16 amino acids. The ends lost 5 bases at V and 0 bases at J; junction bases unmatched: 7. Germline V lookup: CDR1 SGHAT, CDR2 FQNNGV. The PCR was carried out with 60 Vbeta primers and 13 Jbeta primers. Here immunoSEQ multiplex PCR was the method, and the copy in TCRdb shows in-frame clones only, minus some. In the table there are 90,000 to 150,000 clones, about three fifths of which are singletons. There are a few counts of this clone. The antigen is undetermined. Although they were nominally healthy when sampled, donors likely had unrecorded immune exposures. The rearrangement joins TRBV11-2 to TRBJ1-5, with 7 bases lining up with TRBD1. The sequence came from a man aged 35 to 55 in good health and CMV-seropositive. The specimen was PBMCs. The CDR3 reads CASSTTRGDSNQPQHF. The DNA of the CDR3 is TGTGCCAGCAGCACAACCAGGGGGGATAGCAATCAGCCCCAGCATTTT.